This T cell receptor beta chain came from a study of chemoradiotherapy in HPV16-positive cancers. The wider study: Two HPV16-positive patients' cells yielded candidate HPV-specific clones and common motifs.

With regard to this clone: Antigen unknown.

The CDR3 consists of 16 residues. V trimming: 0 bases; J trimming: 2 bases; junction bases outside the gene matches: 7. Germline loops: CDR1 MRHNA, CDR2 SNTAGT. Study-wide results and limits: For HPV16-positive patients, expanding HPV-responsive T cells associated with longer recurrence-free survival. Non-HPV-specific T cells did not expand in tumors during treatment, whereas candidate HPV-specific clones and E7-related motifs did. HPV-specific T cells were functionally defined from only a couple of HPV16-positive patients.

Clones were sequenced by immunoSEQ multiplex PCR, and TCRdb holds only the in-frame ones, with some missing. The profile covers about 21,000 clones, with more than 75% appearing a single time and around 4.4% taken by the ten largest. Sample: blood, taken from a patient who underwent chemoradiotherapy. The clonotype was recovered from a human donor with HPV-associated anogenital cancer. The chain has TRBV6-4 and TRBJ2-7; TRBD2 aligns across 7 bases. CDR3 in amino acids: CASSDSIQRGPYEQYF. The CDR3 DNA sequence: TGTGCCAGCAGTGACTCGATACAGCGGGGTCCCTACGAGCAGTACTTC.